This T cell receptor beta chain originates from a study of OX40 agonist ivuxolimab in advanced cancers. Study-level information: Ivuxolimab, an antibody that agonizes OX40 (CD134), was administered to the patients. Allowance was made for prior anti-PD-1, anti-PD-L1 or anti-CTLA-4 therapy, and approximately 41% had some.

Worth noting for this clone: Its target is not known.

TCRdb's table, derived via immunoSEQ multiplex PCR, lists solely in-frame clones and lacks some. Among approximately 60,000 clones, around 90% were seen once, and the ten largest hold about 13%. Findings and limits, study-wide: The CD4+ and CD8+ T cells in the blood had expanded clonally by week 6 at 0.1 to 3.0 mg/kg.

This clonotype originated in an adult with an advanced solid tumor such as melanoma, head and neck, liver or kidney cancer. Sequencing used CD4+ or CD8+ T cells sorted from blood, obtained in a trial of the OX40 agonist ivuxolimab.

The CDR3 loop reads CASSQDLRSTDTQYF. Here the CDR3 DNA reads TGTGCCAGCAGCCAAGATTTACGCAGCACAGATACGCAGTATTTT. The rearrangement uses TRBV4-2 and TRBJ2-3; no clear D gene. Germline V CDR1 and CDR2: LGHNA, YNFKEQ. The CDR3 has 15 residues. Trimming took 0 bases from V and 0 from J, leaving 7 bases between them.